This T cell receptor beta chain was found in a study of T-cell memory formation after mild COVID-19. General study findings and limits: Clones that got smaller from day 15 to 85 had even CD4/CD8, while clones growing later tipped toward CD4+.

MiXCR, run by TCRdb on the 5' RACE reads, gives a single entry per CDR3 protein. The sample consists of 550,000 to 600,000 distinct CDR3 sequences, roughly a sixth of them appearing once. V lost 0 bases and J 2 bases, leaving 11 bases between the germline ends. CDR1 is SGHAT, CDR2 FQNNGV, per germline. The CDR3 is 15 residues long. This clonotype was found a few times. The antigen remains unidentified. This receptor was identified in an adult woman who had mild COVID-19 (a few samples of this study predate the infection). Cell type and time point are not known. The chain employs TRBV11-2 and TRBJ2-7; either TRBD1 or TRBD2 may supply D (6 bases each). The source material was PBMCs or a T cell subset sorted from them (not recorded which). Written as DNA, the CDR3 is TGTGCCAGCAGCTTAGATGGGGGGCCCACCTACGAGCAGTACTTC. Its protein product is CASSLDGGPTYEQYF.